This T cell receptor (beta chain) originates from a study of T cell responses to AZD1222 COVID-19 vaccine. Overall study: Pooling of second doses given at about 4 or about 12 weeks was done.

CDR1 and CDR2 (germline): SEHNR, FQNEAQ (reference sequence). The length of the CDR3 is 17 residues. Trimming removed 1 base from V and 4 bases from J; junction bases left unmatched: 8. Worth noting for this clone: The antigen remains undetermined.

Only in-frame clones appear in the TCRdb table, and some are missing; sequencing was by immunoSEQ multiplex PCR. The repertoire holds about 120,000 clones, with more than 75% as singletons. Study-wide results and caveats: None of the repertoires were sampled until the peak T cell response had passed. Clonal diversity was possibly underestimated; the donors were predominantly white British and more often female. The reported proportion of spike-specific TCRs targeting unmutated variant regions was nearly half.

The TCR sequence derives from an adult in good health. Sequencing used peripheral blood, obtained on day 0 of AZD1222 vaccination. V gene TRBV7-9 combines with J gene TRBJ1-3; the match to TRBD1 covers 9 bases. CDR3 in amino acids: CASSLVGTGIGGNTIYF. The CDR3 coding sequence is TGTGCCAGCAGCTTAGTCGGGACAGGGATTGGAGGAAACACCATATATTTT.